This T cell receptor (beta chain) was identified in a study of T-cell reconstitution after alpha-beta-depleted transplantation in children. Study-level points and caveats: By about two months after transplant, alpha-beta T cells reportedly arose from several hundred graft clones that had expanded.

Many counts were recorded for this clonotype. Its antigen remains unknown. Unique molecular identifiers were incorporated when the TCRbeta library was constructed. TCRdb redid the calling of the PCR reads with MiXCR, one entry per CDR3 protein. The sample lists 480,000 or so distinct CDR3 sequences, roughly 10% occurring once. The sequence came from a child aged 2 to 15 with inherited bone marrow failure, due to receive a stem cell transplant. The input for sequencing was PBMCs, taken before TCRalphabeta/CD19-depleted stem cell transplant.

The CDR3, as DNA: TGTGCCATCAGTGGACAGGAGGGCTCCTACGAGCAGTACTTC. It encodes CAISGQEGSYEQYF. This rearrangement joins TRBV10-3 to TRBJ2-7; D may match TRBD1 or TRBD2 (6 bases each). Trimming cost V 4 bases and J 0 bases, with 10 bases left between them. Looked up from germline, CDR1 is ENHRY and CDR2 is SYGVKD. This CDR3 is built from 14 residues.